These T cell receptor beta chains were read from a single sample in a study of technical replicates of blood from several donors. Profiling relied on immunoSEQ multiplex PCR, and the TCRdb table lists in-frame clones only, not all of them. Altogether about 59,000 clones are present, around 95% being singletons, with the ten largest covering less than 5%. The sequencing sample was made of PBMCs. The receptors here all came from a human donor in good health. Some clones in this sample may be carry-over from other donors' samples. Each CDR3 is given with its conserved first and last residue. D genes are given only for firm matches. Part of the rows lack a size; the others show once, few, many or a class for expanded clones.

j_call v_call d_call clone_size cdr3_length cdr3_aa cdr3_nt
TRBJ2-7 TRBV4-3 TRBD1 NA 12 CASSRDRDEQYF TGCGCCAGCAGCCGGGACAGGGACGAGCAGTACTTC
TRBJ1-1 TRBV19 NA NA 14 CASSITGSLAEAFF TGTGCCAGTAGTATCACAGGGAGTCTCGCTGAAGCTTTCTTT
TRBJ2-1 TRBV20-1 NA once 10 CSATNYEQFF TGCAGTGCTACTAATTATGAGCAGTTCTTC
TRBJ2-7 TRBV6-6 NA NA 14 CASSSGDWLIEQYF TGTGCCAGTTCCTCTGGGGACTGGTTAATCGAGCAGTACTTC
TRBJ2-7 TRBV6-6 NA NA 11 CASSPGFKQYF TGTGCCAGCAGTCCAGGGTTCAAGCAGTACTTC
TRBJ2-3 TRBV4-3 TRBD2 NA 16 CASSQDRGRHTDTQYF TGCGCCAGCAGCCAAGATCGCGGGAGACACACAGATACGCAGTATTTT
TRBJ2-5 TRBV5-8 NA NA 15 CASSLDRMGQETQYF TGTGCCAGCAGCTTGGACAGGATGGGCCAAGAGACCCAGTACTTC
TRBJ2-3 TRBV4-1 TRBD2 NA 15 CASSQELAGIDTQYF TGCGCCAGCAGCCAAGAACTAGCGGGGATTGATACGCAGTATTTT
TRBJ2-1 TRBV6-1 TRBD2 NA 17 CASSEPRAGTSLGEQFF TGTGCCAGCAGTGAACCCCGCGCCGGGACTAGCTTAGGTGAGCAGTTCTTC
TRBJ2-2 TRBV11-2 NA NA 14 CASSLNWNTGELFF TGTGCCAGCAGCTTAAACTGGAACACCGGGGAGCTGTTTTTT
TRBJ2-1 TRBV4-1 TRBD2 NA 19 CASSQQYRGGTSSYNEQFF TGCGCCAGCAGCCAACAGTATCGGGGGGGGACCAGCTCCTACAATGAGCAGTTCTTC
TRBJ2-1 TRBV6-6 TRBD2 NA 16 CASIPQTSGSLNEQFF TGTGCCAGCATTCCTCAGACTAGCGGGAGCCTCAATGAGCAGTTCTTC